Sequencing of this TCR beta chain was carried out in a study of CD4 and CD8 cells across lung adenocarcinoma regions. This CDR3 has 14 residues. Germline assignment: CDR1 WNHNN and CDR2 SYGVQD (reference sequence). Concerning this clonotype: One junction end does not reproduce the germline sequence, and a read error may be involved.

In TCRdb, the PCR reads were re-called with MiXCR into one record per CDR3 protein. The repertoire holds about 19,000 distinct CDR3 sequences, roughly 56% seen once, with approximately 24% in the top ten. Sample: CD8+ T cells from the center of a lung tumor. The chain joins TRBV10-1 to TRBJ2-4; weak D call: TRBD1 (5 bases). The sequence derives from a female donor with lung adenocarcinoma. The CD4 and CD8 labels of this study may be unreliable. The CDR3 DNA reads TGCGGCAGCAAGGGGCTGCGAGCCCCAAACATGCAGTACTTC. The encoded protein is CGSKGLRAPNMQYF.